The 32 T cell receptor beta chains reported below all come from one sample, sequenced in a study of metastatic and nonmetastatic thyroid tumors (dated by TCRdb to 2020 to 2021). Receptors were amplified or captured by PCR. These reads were obtained on an Illumina HiSeq 4000. TCRdb itself trimmed the public reads at Q25 with fastp, ran MiXCR and retained productive beta chains. This sample lists 20,000 to 25,000 clones; roughly 20% were detected once. Under 30% of the sample belongs to the ten largest clones. No patient had received any treatment before thyroid surgery. The specimen sequenced was blood. All receptors derive from a female donor with papillary thyroid cancer or a benign thyroid nodule (not recorded which). Some clones in this sample may be carry-over from other donors' samples.

Many counts were recorded for this clone. V gene TRBV6-2 or TRBV6-3 combines with J gene TRBJ2-3; D uncertain. Looked up from germline, CDR1 is MNHEY and CDR2 is SVGEGT. V dropped 2 bases and J dropped 0 bases, with 6 bases sitting between them. This CDR3 is built from 14 residues. The CDR3 loop is CASSYLGSTDTQYF. The DNA for the CDR3 is TGTGCCAGCAGTTACCTGGGGAGCACAGATACGCAGTATTTT.

This clone was counted many times. CDR3 protein: CASSLAREGPPGELFF. CDR3 DNA sequence: TGTGCCAGCAGCTTAGCCCGGGAGGGCCCACCGGGGGAGCTGTTTTTT. V usage is TRBV7-2 and J usage is TRBJ2-2, with TRBD2 matching 8 bases. Germline V gives CDR1 SGHTA, CDR2 FQGNSA. The V gene end was trimmed by 0 bases and the J gene end by 8 bases; junction bases not matched to a gene: 8. The CDR3 has 16 residues.

This clone is medium-sized by share. V usage is TRBV6-2 or TRBV6-3 and J usage is TRBJ1-2; the D is unclear. Germline V CDR1 and CDR2: MNHEY, SVGEGT. V lost 0 bases and J lost 3, with 14 bases in between. This CDR3 is 16 amino acids long. CDR3 amino acids: CASSYSFRGADYGYTF. As DNA, the CDR3 is TGTGCCAGCAGTTACTCGTTTCGGGGTGCCGACTATGGCTACACCTTC.

This clone was observed a handful of times. The V gene is TRBV27, the J gene TRBJ2-3, with 8 bases lining up with TRBD2. Germline loops: CDR1 MNHEY, CDR2 SMNVEV (reference sequence). The CDR3 is 15 residues long. Germline trimming cut 2 bases from V and 4 bases from J; bases unmatched to any gene: 5. In DNA form, the CDR3 reads TGTGCCAGCAGTTTAAATCCTAGCGGGTCAGATACGCAGTATTTT. Protein product: CASSLNPSGSDTQYF.

At least ten counts were recorded for this clone. This sequence joins TRBV19 and TRBJ2-4, with a tentative D call TRBD1 (6 bases). The germline V and J ends were trimmed by 7 bases and 0 bases, with 31 bases remaining between them. The germline V gene has CDR1 LNHDA and CDR2 SQIVND (reference sequence). CDR3 length: 21 amino acids. The CDR3 sequence is CASTADSPVSLTSLAKNIQYF. The DNA for the CDR3 is TGTGCCAGTACCGCGGACAGCCCCGTATCCCTCACCTCACTAGCCAAAAACATTCAGTACTTC.

As for this clone: Other DNA sequences from this sample encode an identical CDR3 as well. This rearrangement joins TRBV30 to TRBJ2-3; weak D call: TRBD2 (5 bases). This CDR3 is built from 18 residues. Germline V lookup: CDR1 GTSNPN, CDR2 SVGIG (reference sequence). Trimming removed 2 bases from V and 0 bases from J, with 21 bases in between. The CDR3 DNA sequence: TGTGCCTGGAGTTTTGGTCCCTTAGACCGGGATAGCACAGATACGCAGTATTTT. Protein product: CAWSFGPLDRDSTDTQYF.

V and J are TRBV6-1 and TRBJ1-6; D ambiguous. This CDR3 spans 14 amino acids. V shed 4 bases and J shed 5 bases, with 9 bases lying between them. Germline loops: CDR1 MNHNS, CDR2 SASEGT. The CDR3 protein is CASSGPDNNSPLHF. The CDR3 DNA sequence: TGTGCCAGCAGTGGTCCAGACAATAATTCACCCCTCCACTTT.

This clone was seen once. Different DNA sequences within this sample yield the same CDR3. V is TRBV5-4 and J is TRBJ2-3; D is perhaps TRBD1 or TRBD2 (5 bases each). The CDR3 has 14 amino acids. V lost 1 base, J lost 7 bases, and 13 bases lay in between. Germline CDR1 is SGHNT and CDR2 is YYREEE (reference sequence). The CDR3 spells CASSLLGRVHTQYF. The DNA for the CDR3 is TGTGCCAGCAGCTTGTTGGGGCGGGTGCATACGCAGTATTTT.

At least ten counts were recorded for this clone. The chain combines TRBV28 with TRBJ2-2, with 11 positions matching TRBD1. The CDR3 is 16 amino acids. The V gene's germline CDR1 is MDHEN and CDR2 SYDVKM. Germline trimming cut 6 bases from V and 7 bases from J; bases unmatched to any gene: 10. CDR3 sequence reads: CASSRTGGALNGELFF. The DNA for the CDR3 is TGTGCCAGCAGCCGGACAGGGGGCGCGTTAAACGGGGAGCTGTTTTTT.

This clone was seen only a few times. The chain combines TRBV6-2 or TRBV6-3 with TRBJ2-7; D is perhaps TRBD2 (7 bases). Between the trimmed V and J ends, which lost 2 bases and 0 bases, there was a span of 8 bases. Germline lookup yields CDR1 MNHEY and CDR2 SVGEGT. The CDR3 contains 14 residues. CDR3 amino acids: CASSYGGASYEQYF. Written as DNA, the CDR3 is TGTGCCAGCAGTTACGGGGGGGCCTCCTACGAGCAGTACTTC.

This chain links TRBV28 with TRBJ2-7, with 8 bases fitting TRBD2. The CDR3 contains 15 residues. Germline values: CDR1 MDHEN, CDR2 SYDVKM. The junction had 11 bases not matched to a gene; V was cut back by 7 bases and J by 3 bases. The CDR3 reads CASNLSGAQSYEQYF. CDR3 bases: TGTGCCAGCAATCTTAGCGGGGCCCAGAGCTACGAGCAGTACTTC.

The chain employs TRBV20-1 and TRBJ1-2; the D is unclear. The V gene's germline CDR1 is DFQATT and CDR2 SNEGSKA (reference sequence). CDR3 length: 15 residues. Trimming stripped 0 bases from V and 2 bases from J, with 13 bases between. CDR3 region: CSARDPQDGNYGYTF. CDR3 bases: TGCAGTGCTAGAGATCCCCAGGACGGGAACTATGGCTACACCTTC.

In its sample, this clone was seen many times. This sequence joins TRBV29-1 and TRBJ2-3; either TRBD1 or TRBD2 may supply D (7 bases each). Between the trimmed V and J ends, which lost 7 bases and 4 bases, there was a span of 15 bases. Germline-derived CDR1 and CDR2 are SQVTM and ANQGSEA. This CDR3 has 13 amino acids. The CDR3 loop reads CSGGGGGADTQYF. The CDR3 DNA reads TGCAGCGGGGGGGGAGGGGGCGCAGATACGCAGTATTTT.

This clone is labeled medium-sized. CDR3 coding DNA: TGTGCCAGCAGACCCCAGGGGAACTATGGCTACACCTTC. It encodes CASRPQGNYGYTF. This rearrangement joins TRBV28 to TRBJ1-2, with a tentative D call TRBD1 (6 bases). V was pared by 6 bases and J by 2 bases, with 10 bases between. The CDR3 has 13 amino acids. The germline CDR1 and CDR2 sequences are MDHEN and SYDVKM.

This clone rates as medium-sized. The chain is built from TRBV3-1 and TRBJ2-7; TRBD2 aligns across 9 bases. V lost 3 bases, J lost 6 bases, and 9 bases stayed unmatched. Per germline, CDR1 LGHDT and CDR2 YNNKEL (reference sequence). This CDR3 comprises 15 residues. CDR3 DNA sequence: TGTGCCAGCAGCCAGACTAGCGGCCGGCTTCTCGAGCAGTACTTC. This sequence encodes CASSQTSGRLLEQYF.

The genes are TRBV6-5 and TRBJ1-1, with D possibly TRBD1 on 5 matching bases. Germline values: CDR1 MNHEY, CDR2 SVGAGI. Trimming took off 2 bases at V and 3 bases at J, with 16 bases between the two ends. This CDR3 spans 16 amino acids. The CDR3 DNA reads as TGTGCCAGCAGTTACCCTCGAATATCGGGGGACACTGAAGCTTTCTTT. Its translation is CASSYPRISGDTEAFF.

Points on this clone: A much larger clone differs from this one at a single base, so this may be a read error. The chain recombines TRBV10-2 with TRBJ1-5; D is unresolved. V lost 8 bases and J 0 bases, leaving 14 bases between the germline ends. Germline CDR1 WSHSY, CDR2 SAAADI. The CDR3 is 15 amino acids. The CDR3 spells CASQRVHYSNQPQHF. CDR3 nucleotides: TGCGCCAGCCAGAGGGTGCACTATAGCAATCAGCCCCAGCATTTT.

This clone was seen many times. The chain couples TRBV7-3 to TRBJ2-7; no definite D call. Trimming left V 4 bases short and J 3 bases short, with 10 bases between. The germline V gene has CDR1 SGHTA and CDR2 FQGTGA. The CDR3 is made up of 13 amino acids. This CDR3 is CASSSTLLYEQYF. In DNA, the CDR3 is TGTGCCAGCAGCTCCACCCTACTCTACGAGCAGTACTTC.

In its sample, this clone was seen many times. The chain has TRBV13 and TRBJ1-5; TRBD1 agrees at 9 bases. The CDR3 sequence is 15 residues long. J gave up 6 bases and V 5 bases, and 8 bases lay outside the gene matches. Looked up from germline, CDR1 is PRHDT and CDR2 is FYEKMQ (reference sequence). CDR3 residues: CASSRTGTGRQPQHF. The CDR3 DNA reads as TGTGCCAGCAGCCGAACCGGGACAGGGCGTCAGCCCCAGCATTTT.

This clone was picked up many times. The CDR3, as DNA: TGTGCCACCAGCAGAGAAGTAGGAAACTATGGCTACACCTTC. It is translated as CATSREVGNYGYTF. V is TRBV15 and J is TRBJ1-2; no clear D gene. CDR1 is LNHNV and CDR2 is YYDKDF in the germline V gene (reference sequence). This CDR3 spans 14 amino acids. Trimming removed 0 bases from V and 2 bases from J, with 7 bases in between.

Comment on this clone: The germline gene is not matched at one end of the junction; a read error may be the cause. The chain uses TRBV6-2 or TRBV6-3 and TRBJ2-1; 9 nucleotides agree with TRBD1. The germline CDR1 and CDR2 sequences are MNHEY and SVGEGT. The CDR3 is made up of 17 amino acids. CDR3 region: CSSSYRRQGVPYNEQFF. The CDR3 nucleotides read TGTTCCAGCAGTTACCGGCGACAGGGGGTACCCTACAATGAGCAGTTCTTC.

This clone was detected many times. The rearrangement uses TRBV20-1 and TRBJ1-4; tentatively, D is TRBD1 (6 bases). CDR1 is DFQATT and CDR2 is SNEGSKA in the germline V gene (reference sequence). The V end lost 5 bases, the J end lost 3 bases, and 19 bases lay between the germline ends. This CDR3 has 16 amino acids. The CDR3 DNA reads TGCAGTGCTCAATCCTTTTTGCAGGGGCCTAATGAAAAACTGTTTTTT. Translated, it gives CSAQSFLQGPNEKLFF.

This clone appeared a few times. A junction boundary mismatches the germline segment, possibly from a read error. J is TRBJ2-1 and V is TRBV12-3 or TRBV12-4; D not resolved. The CDR3 contains 16 residues. The CDR3 loop is CASSLGLGTVYNQQFF. CDR3 DNA: TGTGCCAGCAGTTTAGGGCTGGGTACAGTGTACAATCAGCAGTTCTTC.

This clone is labeled medium-sized. The chain has TRBV6-1 and TRBJ1-3; perhaps TRBD1 as D (5 bases). Trimming pared 1 base from V and 4 bases from J, leaving 8 bases between. The CDR3 length is 14 residues. In germline, CDR1 is MNHNS, CDR2 SASEGT. CDR3 region: CASSEVSGGNTIYF. Here the CDR3 DNA reads TGTGCCAGCAGTGAAGTTTCAGGGGGAAACACCATATATTTT.

The chain joins TRBV19 to TRBJ1-5, with D tentatively TRBD1 (5 bases). The CDR3 totals 13 residues. Germline V lookup: CDR1 LNHDA, CDR2 SQIVND (reference sequence). The V and J ends lost 8 bases and 6 bases respectively, with 14 bases between them. The CDR3 sequence is CASQAGRGQPQHF. CDR3 DNA sequence: TGTGCCAGTCAGGCCGGTAGGGGTCAGCCCCAGCATTTT.

This clone has only a few counts. The chain uses TRBV5-1 and TRBJ2-7, with 11 bases identical to TRBD1. V shed 4 bases and J 4 bases; nucleotides not matched to a gene: 4. The CDR3 totals 14 residues. The germline V gene encodes CDR1 SGHRS and CDR2 YFSETQ. In DNA, the CDR3 is TGCGCCAGCAGCATTGGACAGGGGGCTTACGAGCAGTACTTC. It translates to CASSIGQGAYEQYF.

This clone was seen many times. At one end the junction does not follow the germline gene, possibly because of a read error. Other DNA sequences from this sample encode an identical CDR3 as well. The J gene is TRBJ2-5, the V gene TRBV20-1, with a weak D call TRBD2 (6 bases). CDR3 length equals 12 residues. Per the germline V gene, CDR1 is DFQATT and CDR2 is SNEGSKA (reference sequence). The CDR3 is CSASGSQETQYF. CDR3 nucleotides: TGCAGTGCTAGCGGGAGCCAAGAGACTCAGTACTTC.

The chain combines TRBV20-1 with TRBJ2-3, with TRBD2 identical over 12 bases. The CDR3 loop spans 18 amino acids. CDR1 DFQATT and CDR2 SNEGSKA come from the germline V gene (reference sequence). V lost 2 bases, J lost 2 bases, and 11 bases stayed unmatched. In nucleotides, the CDR3 is TGCAGTGCTAGACCGCAGTGGGGACTAGCGGGCCTCACAGATACGCAGTATTTT. It yields the protein CSARPQWGLAGLTDTQYF.

In this sample, this clone turned up many times. The CDR3 spells CASSLGAGVPIENIQYF. CDR3 DNA: TGTGCCAGCAGCTTAGGGGCAGGGGTCCCCATCGAGAACATTCAGTACTTC. The gene calls are TRBV7-6 and TRBJ2-4; D is perhaps TRBD1 (6 bases). The length of the CDR3 is 17 residues. Per germline, CDR1 SGHVS and CDR2 FNYEAQ. V was cut by 1 base and J by 7 bases, with 20 bases left in between.

This clone was recorded at least ten times. The chain uses TRBV4-3 and TRBJ2-1; possibly TRBD2 for D (5 bases). The CDR3 is made up of 15 amino acids. The germline V gene has CDR1 LGHNA and CDR2 YSLEER. Trimming shortened V by 1 base and J by 2 bases, and 9 bases separated the two germline ends. The CDR3 region is CASSQGPAAYNEQFF. The CDR3 DNA reads as TGCGCCAGCAGCCAAGGTCCAGCGGCCTACAATGAGCAGTTCTTC.

Notes on this clone: Given the absence of the conserved phenylalanine or tryptophan at the CDR3 end, a read error is likely. V gene TRBV15 combines with J gene TRBJ2-1; 10 positions agree with TRBD2. This CDR3 is 19 amino acids long. CDR1 and CDR2 (germline): LNHNV, YYDKDF (reference sequence). With 8 bases clipped from V and 4 bases from J, the junction kept 20 bases outside the gene matches. In DNA, the CDR3 is TGTGCCACCGTACCGGGACTAGCGTGCCGCCGGTGGGATTACAATGAGCAGTTCATC. Translated, it gives CATVPGLACRRWDYNEQFI.

A remark on this clone: One junction end disagrees with the germline gene, perhaps due to a read error. CDR3 amino acids: CAGSAGLGRDNEQFF. For the CDR3, the DNA is TGTGCCGGCAGTGCCGGACTAGGCAGAGACAATGAGCAGTTCTTC. The rearrangement uses TRBV2 and TRBJ2-1; 7 nucleotides match TRBD2. The CDR3 contains 15 residues. Germline V gene lookup returns CDR1 SNHLY and CDR2 FYNNEI.